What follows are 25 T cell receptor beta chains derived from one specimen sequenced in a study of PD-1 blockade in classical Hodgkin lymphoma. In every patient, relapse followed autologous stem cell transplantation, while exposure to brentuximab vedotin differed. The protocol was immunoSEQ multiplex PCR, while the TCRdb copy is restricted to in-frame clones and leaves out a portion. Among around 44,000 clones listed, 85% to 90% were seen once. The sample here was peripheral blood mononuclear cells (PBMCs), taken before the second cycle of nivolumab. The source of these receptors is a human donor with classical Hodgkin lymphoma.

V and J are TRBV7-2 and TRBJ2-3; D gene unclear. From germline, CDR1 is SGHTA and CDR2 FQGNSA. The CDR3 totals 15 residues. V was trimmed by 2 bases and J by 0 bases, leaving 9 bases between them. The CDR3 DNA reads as TGTGCCAGCAGCTTATATGCCAGGAGCACAGATACGCAGTATTTT. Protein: CASSLYARSTDTQYF.

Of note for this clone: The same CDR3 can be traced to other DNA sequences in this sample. In DNA form, the CDR3 reads TGTGCCAGCAGCTACGCGCCCCAAGAGACCCAGTACTTC. Translating gives CASSYAPQETQYF. The chain carries TRBV7-3 and TRBJ2-5; D remains ambiguous. CDR1 SGHTA and CDR2 FQGTGA come from the germline V gene. This CDR3 has 13 amino acids. V was clipped by 4 bases and J by 1 base, with 7 bases between them.

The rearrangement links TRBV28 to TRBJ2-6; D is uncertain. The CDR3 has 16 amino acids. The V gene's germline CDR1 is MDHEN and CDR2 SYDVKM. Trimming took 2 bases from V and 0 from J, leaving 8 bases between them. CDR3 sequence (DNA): TGTGCCAGCAGTTTAGGCAGCCACTCTGGGGCCAACGTCCTGACTTTC. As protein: CASSLGSHSGANVLTF.

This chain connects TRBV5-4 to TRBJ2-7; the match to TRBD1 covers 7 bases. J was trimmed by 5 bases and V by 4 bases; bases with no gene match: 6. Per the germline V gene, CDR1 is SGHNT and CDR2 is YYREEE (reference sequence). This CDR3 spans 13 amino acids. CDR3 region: CASSQQGFDEQYF. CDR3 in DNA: TGTGCCAGCAGCCAACAGGGGTTCGACGAGCAGTACTTC.

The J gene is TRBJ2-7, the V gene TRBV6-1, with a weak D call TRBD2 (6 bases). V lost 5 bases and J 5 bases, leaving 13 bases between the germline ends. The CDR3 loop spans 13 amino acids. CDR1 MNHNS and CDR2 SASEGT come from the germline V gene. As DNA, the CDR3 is TGTGCCAGCAGTTCACTGGGGGGTCACGAGCAGTACTTC. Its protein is CASSSLGGHEQYF.

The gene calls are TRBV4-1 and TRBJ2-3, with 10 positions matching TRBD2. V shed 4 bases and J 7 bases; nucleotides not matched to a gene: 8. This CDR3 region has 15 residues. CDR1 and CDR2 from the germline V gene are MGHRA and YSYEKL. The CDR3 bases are TGCGCCAGCAGCCCCCAGGGACTAGCGCCACATACGCAGTATTTT. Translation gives CASSPQGLAPHTQYF.

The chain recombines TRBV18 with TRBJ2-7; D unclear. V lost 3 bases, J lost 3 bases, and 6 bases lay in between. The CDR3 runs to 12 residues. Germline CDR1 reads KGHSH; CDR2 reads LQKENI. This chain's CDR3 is CASSPRLYEQYF. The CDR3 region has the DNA TGTGCCAGCTCACCTAGGCTCTACGAGCAGTACTTC.

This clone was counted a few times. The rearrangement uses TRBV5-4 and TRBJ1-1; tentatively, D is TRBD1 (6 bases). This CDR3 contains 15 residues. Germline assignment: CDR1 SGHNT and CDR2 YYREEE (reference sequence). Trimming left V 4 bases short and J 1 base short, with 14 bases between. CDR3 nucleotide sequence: TGTGCCAGCAGCCTTAGAGAGACAGGGAACACTGAAGCTTTCTTT. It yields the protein CASSLRETGNTEAFF.

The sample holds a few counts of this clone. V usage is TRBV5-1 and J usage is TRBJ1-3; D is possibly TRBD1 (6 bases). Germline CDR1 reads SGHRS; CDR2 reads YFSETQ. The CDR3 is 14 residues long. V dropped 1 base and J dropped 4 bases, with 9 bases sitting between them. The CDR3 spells CASSLPGDGNTIYF. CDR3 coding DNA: TGCGCCAGCAGCTTGCCAGGGGACGGAAACACCATATATTTT. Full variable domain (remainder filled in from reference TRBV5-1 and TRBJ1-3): KAGVTQTPRYLIKTRGQQVTLSCSPISGHRSVSWYQQTPGQGLQFLFEYFSETQRNKGNFPGRFSGRQFSNSRSEMNVSTLELGDSALYLCASSLPGDGNTIYFGEGSWLTVV.

The CDR3, as DNA: TGTGCCAGCACCGGGACAGGGTCCACAGATACGCAGTATTTT. As protein: CASTGTGSTDTQYF. The rearrangement uses TRBV6-5 and TRBJ2-3, with 9 positions matching TRBD1. The CDR3 contains 14 residues. The V and J ends lost 7 bases and 2 bases, in that order; junction bases with no gene match: 4. Germline V gene sequence: CDR1 MNHEY, CDR2 SVGAGI.

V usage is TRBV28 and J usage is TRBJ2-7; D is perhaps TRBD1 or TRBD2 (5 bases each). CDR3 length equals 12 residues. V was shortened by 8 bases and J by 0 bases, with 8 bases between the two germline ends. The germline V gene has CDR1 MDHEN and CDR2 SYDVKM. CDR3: CASGTFSYEQYF. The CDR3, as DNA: TGTGCCAGCGGGACGTTCTCCTACGAGCAGTACTTC.

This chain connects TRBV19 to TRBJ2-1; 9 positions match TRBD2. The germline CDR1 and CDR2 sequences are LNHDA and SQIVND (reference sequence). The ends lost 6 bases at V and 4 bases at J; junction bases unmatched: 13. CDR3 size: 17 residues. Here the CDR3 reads CASRQPVSGGSYNEQFF. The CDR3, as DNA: TGTGCCAGTAGGCAACCCGTTAGCGGGGGTTCGTACAATGAGCAGTTCTTC.

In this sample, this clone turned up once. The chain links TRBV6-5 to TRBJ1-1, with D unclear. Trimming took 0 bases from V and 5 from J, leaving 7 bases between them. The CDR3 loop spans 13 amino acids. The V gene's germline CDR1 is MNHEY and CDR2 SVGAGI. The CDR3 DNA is TGTGCCAGCAGTTACTCGATGCAGACTGAAGCTTTCTTT. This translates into CASSYSMQTEAFF.

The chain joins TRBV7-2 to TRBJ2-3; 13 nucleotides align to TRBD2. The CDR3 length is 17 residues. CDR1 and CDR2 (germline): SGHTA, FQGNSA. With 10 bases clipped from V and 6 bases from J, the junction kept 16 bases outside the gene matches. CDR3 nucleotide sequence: TGTGCCACCAAGGGGACTAGCGGGATCACGCGCCGGGATACGCAGTATTTT. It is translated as CATKGTSGITRRDTQYF.

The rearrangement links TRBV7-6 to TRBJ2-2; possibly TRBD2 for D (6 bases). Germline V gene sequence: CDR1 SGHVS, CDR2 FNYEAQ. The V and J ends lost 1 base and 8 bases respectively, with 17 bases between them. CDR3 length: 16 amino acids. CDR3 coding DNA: TGTGCCAGCAGCTTAGGTCGGCGGGGAGGAAGGGGGGAGCTGTTTTTT. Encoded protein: CASSLGRRGGRGELFF.

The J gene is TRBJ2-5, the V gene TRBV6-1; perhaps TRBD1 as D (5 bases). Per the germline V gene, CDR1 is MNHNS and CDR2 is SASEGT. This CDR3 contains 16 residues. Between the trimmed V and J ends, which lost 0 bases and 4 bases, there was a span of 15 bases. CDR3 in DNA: TGTGCCAGCAGTGAAGCCCCAGGGCAGCCTGGAGAGACCCAGTACTTC. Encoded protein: CASSEAPGQPGETQYF.

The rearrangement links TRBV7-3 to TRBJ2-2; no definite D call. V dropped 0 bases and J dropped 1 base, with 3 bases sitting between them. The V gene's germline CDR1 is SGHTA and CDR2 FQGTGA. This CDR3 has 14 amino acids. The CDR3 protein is CASSLTGNTGELFF. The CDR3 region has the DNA TGTGCCAGCAGCTTAACGGGGAACACCGGGGAGCTGTTTTTT.

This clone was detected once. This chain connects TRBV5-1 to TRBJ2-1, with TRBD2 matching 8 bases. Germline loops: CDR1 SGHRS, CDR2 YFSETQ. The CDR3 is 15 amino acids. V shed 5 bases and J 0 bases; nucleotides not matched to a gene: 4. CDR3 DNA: TGCGCCAGCAGACTGAGCGGGAGCTCCTACAATGAGCAGTTCTTC. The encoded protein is CASRLSGSSYNEQFF.

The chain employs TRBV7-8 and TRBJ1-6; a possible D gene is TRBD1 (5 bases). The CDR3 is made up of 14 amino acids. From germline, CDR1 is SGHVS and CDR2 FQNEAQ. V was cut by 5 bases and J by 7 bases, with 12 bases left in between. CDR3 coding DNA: TGTGCCAGCAGCCTTCGGGACGTCAATTCACCCCTCCACTTT. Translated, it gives CASSLRDVNSPLHF.

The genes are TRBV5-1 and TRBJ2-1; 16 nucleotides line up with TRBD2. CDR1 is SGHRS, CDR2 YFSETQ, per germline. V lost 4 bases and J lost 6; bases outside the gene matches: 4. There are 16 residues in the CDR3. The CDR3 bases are TGCGCCAGCAGCGAGGGACTAGCGGGAGGGTTCAATGAGCAGTTCTTC. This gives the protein CASSEGLAGGFNEQFF.

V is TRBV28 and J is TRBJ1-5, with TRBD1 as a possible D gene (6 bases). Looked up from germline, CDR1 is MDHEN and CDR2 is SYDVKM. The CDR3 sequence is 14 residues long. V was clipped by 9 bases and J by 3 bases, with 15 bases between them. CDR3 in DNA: TGTGCCAGTGGGACACCTGGGAACAATCAGCCCCAGCATTTT. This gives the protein CASGTPGNNQPQHF.

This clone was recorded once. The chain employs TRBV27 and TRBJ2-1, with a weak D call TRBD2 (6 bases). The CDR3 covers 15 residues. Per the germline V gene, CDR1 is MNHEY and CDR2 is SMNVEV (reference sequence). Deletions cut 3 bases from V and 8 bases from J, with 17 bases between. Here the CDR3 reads CASSFIAGLGDEQFF. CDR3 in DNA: TGTGCCAGCAGTTTTATTGCGGGATTGGGCGATGAGCAGTTCTTC.

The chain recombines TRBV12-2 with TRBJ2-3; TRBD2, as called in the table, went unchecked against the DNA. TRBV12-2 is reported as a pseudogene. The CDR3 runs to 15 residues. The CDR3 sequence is CASDERRGSTDTQYF. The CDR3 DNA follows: TGTGCAAGCGACGAACGGCGGGGAAGCACAGATACGCAGTATTTT.

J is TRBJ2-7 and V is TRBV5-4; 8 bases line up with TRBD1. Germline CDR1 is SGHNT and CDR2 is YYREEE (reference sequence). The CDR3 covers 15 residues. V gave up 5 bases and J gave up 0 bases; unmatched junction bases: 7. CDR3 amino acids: CASRDRVTSSYEQYF. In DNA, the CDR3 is TGTGCCAGCAGGGACAGGGTGACCAGCTCCTACGAGCAGTACTTC.

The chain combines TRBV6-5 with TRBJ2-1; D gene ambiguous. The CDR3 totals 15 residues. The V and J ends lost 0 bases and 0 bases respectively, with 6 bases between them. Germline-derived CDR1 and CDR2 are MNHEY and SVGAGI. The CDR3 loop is CASSYSRSSYNEQFF. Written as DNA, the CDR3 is TGTGCCAGCAGTTACTCTAGGAGCTCCTACAATGAGCAGTTCTTC.